The 7 T cell receptor beta chains reported below all come from one sample, sequenced in a study of blood T cell repertoires in COVID-19. Only in-frame clones appear in the TCRdb table, and some are missing; sequencing was by immunoSEQ multiplex PCR. The table includes 190,000 or so clones, about 83% detected once. Sequenced: peripheral blood. These receptors were collected from a woman between 18 and 29 years old who had recovered from COVID-19.

The chain uses TRBV25-1 and TRBJ2-3, with D possibly being TRBD2 (5 bases). V was cut by 7 bases and J by 2 bases, with 22 bases left in between. In germline, CDR1 is MGHDK, CDR2 SYGVNS. CDR3 length equals 17 residues. The CDR3 region has the DNA TGTGCCAGCACCGACCGTAGTAGCGCCTCACCCACAGATACGCAGTATTTT. It yields the protein CASTDRSSASPTDTQYF.

With regard to this clone: Other nucleotide sequences from this sample produce the same CDR3. The rearrangement uses TRBV9 and TRBJ2-5; 10 positions match TRBD2. The CDR3 is made up of 15 amino acids. The germline V gene encodes CDR1 SGDLS and CDR2 YYNGEE. V gave up 0 bases and J gave up 2 bases; unmatched junction bases: 1. CDR3 sequence: CASSVASGGQETQYF. The CDR3 DNA reads TGTGCCAGCAGCGTAGCTAGCGGGGGTCAAGAGACCCAGTACTTC.

This clone came up a few times. Compared with germline, one end of the junction differs, possibly owing to a read error. The chain recombines TRBV7-3 with TRBJ2-1, with 12 bases matching TRBD2. Germline assignment: CDR1 SGHTA and CDR2 FQGTGA. CDR3 size: 13 residues. CDR3 bases: TGTGCCAGCAGCTCCACGACTAGCGGGAGAAATATCTTC. It is translated as CASSSTTSGRNIF. The whole variable domain, filled in from reference TRBV7-3 and TRBJ2-1, reads GAGVSQTPSNKVTEKGKYVELRCDPISGHTALYWYRQSLGQGPEFLIYFQGTGAADDSGLPNDRFFAVRPEGSVSTLKIQRTERGDSAVYLCASSSTTSGRNIFGPGTRLTVL.

J is TRBJ2-7 and V is TRBV7-2; possibly TRBD2 for D (5 bases). This CDR3 contains 15 residues. Germline V gene sequence: CDR1 SGHTA, CDR2 FQGNSA. Trimming took off 5 bases at V and 0 bases at J, with 14 bases between the two ends. CDR3 sequence: CASSAVYGSSYEQYF. CDR3 in DNA: TGTGCCAGCAGCGCGGTTTATGGGAGCTCCTACGAGCAGTACTTC.

The chain combines TRBV4-1 with TRBJ2-6; D remains ambiguous. Germline values: CDR1 MGHRA, CDR2 YSYEKL. Trimming stripped 4 bases from V and 1 base from J, with 8 bases between. CDR3 size: 15 residues. The CDR3 DNA is TGCGCCAGCAGCCTCCTATCGTCTGGGGCCAACGTCCTGACTTTC. Its translation: CASSLLSSGANVLTF.

This clone was picked up one time. The chain employs TRBV29-1 and TRBJ1-4, with 9 bases aligning to TRBD1. V dropped 7 bases and J dropped 3; count of bases not matched to a gene: 12. Germline loops: CDR1 SQVTM, CDR2 ANQGSEA. This CDR3 has 16 amino acids. The CDR3 loop is CSASRGQGLANEKLFF. DNA of the CDR3: TGCAGCGCCTCGCGGGGACAGGGCTTGGCTAATGAAAAACTGTTTTTT.

This chain links TRBV29-1 with TRBJ1-1; possible D gene TRBD1, 6 bases. The length of the CDR3 is 14 residues. Per the germline V gene, CDR1 is SQVTM and CDR2 is ANQGSEA. The ends were cut back, 1 base at V and 1 base at J, with 10 bases in the middle. CDR3 protein: CSVEGLQGNTEAFF. For the CDR3, the DNA is TGCAGCGTTGAAGGCCTACAGGGGAACACTGAAGCTTTCTTT.